This TCR beta chain was identified during a study of human thymus T cells. Clones were read by immunoSEQ multiplex PCR, and TCRdb kept only the in-frame ones, dropping some. The sample gives some 120,000 clones, around 94% of which show up once; more than 0.02% is in the top ten. It was from resections taken during corrective heart surgery that the thymus tissue came. The people who donated were healthy Finnish babies having corrective surgery for congenital heart defects. Whole-study findings and limits: Highly overlapping thymic repertoires in unrelated individuals were reported by related research. In thymic and blood repertoires alike, V and J usage looked biased.

A note on this clone: Its antigen is unidentified.

The clonotype comes from a boy in the first two years of life with a congenital heart defect but otherwise immunologically healthy. The sequenced sample was thymus tissue.

CDR3 in amino acids: CASSSGHSPTQETQYF. DNA of the CDR3: TGCGCCAGCAGCTCCGGACACTCTCCGACCCAAGAGACCCAGTACTTC. The chain combines TRBV5-1 with TRBJ2-5, with D possibly TRBD1 on 5 matching bases. The ends were cut back, 3 bases at V and 1 base at J, with 16 bases in the middle. Germline CDR1 is SGHRS and CDR2 is YFSETQ. This CDR3 has 16 amino acids.